This T cell receptor beta chain derives from a study of blood T cell repertoires in COVID-19. Looking at the study overall: Spain, Italy and the United States supplied samples that represented acute and convalescent COVID-19. Nucleic acid was either cDNA or gDNA, and it came from T cells, B-cell-depleted T cells, or PBMCs.

Original processing methods: Reference gene primer amplification gave nucleated cell count estimates. Sequencing was performed with immunoSEQ multiplex PCR; in TCRdb, only in-frame clones are kept and a portion is missing. The V and J calls and clone size are taken from that table; D and trimming were inferred from the DNA. Here the sample spans roughly 280,000 clones, roughly 86% being singletons. CDR3 length: 14 residues. Trimming stripped 5 bases from V and 6 bases from J, with 17 bases between. Per the germline V gene, CDR1 is SGHVS and CDR2 is FNYEAQ. This chain links TRBV7-6 with TRBJ2-7; D not resolved. The sequence came from a man aged 18 to 35 with active or convalescent COVID-19. Sequencing input: peripheral blood. This CDR3 reads CASSRDTVSPEQYF. CDR3 coding DNA: TGTGCCAGCAGCAGAGATACAGTTTCCCCCGAGCAGTACTTC.